Listed below are T cell receptor beta chains from one sample, sequenced in a study of Ad26.COV2.S vaccination and SARS-CoV-2 variants. Sequencing was performed with immunoSEQ multiplex PCR; in TCRdb, only in-frame clones are kept and a portion is missing. The sample gives 410,000 or so clones, about 92% of which show up once; around 1.7% is in the top ten. The specimen comprised peripheral blood, sampled in a trial of Ad26.COV2.S vaccine versus placebo. Receptors were obtained from a person between 18 and 60 years old who received the Ad26.COV2.S COVID-19 vaccine or a placebo. CDR3s include the opening cysteine and the closing phenylalanine or tryptophan. The D gene is left open where the match is weak. Clone sizes are given selectively: once, few, many, or a class where the clone is expanded.

size,J,D,V,CDR3,DNA
-,TRBJ1-6,-,TRBV30,CAWRAGYNSPLHF,TGTGCCTGGAGGGCAGGGTACAATTCACCCCTCCACTTT
-,TRBJ1-4,TRBD1,TRBV7-9,CASSWGDSAYEKLFF,TGTGCCAGCAGCTGGGGGGACAGCGCTTATGAAAAACTGTTTTTT
-,TRBJ1-3,TRBD1,TRBV18,CASSYFIPGQGNTIYF,TGTGCCAGCTCATACTTTATACCGGGACAGGGAAACACCATATATTTT
few,TRBJ2-3,TRBD1,TRBV5-1,CASSLTGGGDTQYF,TGCGCCAGCAGCTTAACAGGGGGTGGAGATACGCAGTATTTT
-,TRBJ2-5,-,TRBV4-1,CASSQGDFQETQYF,TGCGCCAGCAGCCAAGGGGACTTCCAAGAGACCCAGTACTTC
-,TRBJ1-2,TRBD1,TRBV9,CASSPRVTGGEGYTF,TGTGCCAGCAGCCCTAGGGTGACAGGGGGTGAAGGCTACACCTTC
once,TRBJ2-5,TRBD2,TRBV7-9,CASSTRGGQGETQYF,TGTGCCAGCAGCACTCGCGGGGGGCAGGGAGAGACCCAGTACTTC
-,TRBJ1-2,TRBD1,TRBV7-9,CASSLTGGASGYTF,TGTGCCAGCAGCTTAACAGGGGGCGCGTCAGGCTACACCTTC
-,TRBJ2-7,-,TRBV6-6,CASSYSSKAGEQYF,TGTGCCAGCAGTTACTCGAGTAAGGCGGGCGAGCAGTACTTC
-,TRBJ2-1,TRBD2,TRBV7-9,CASRLGLAGFDEQFF,TGTGCCAGCAGACTAGGACTAGCGGGGTTCGATGAGCAGTTCTTC
few,TRBJ1-1,-,TRBV27,CASSFFLNTEAFF,TGTGCCAGCAGTTTTTTCCTGAACACTGAAGCTTTCTTT
-,TRBJ2-5,TRBD1,TRBV7-2,CASSSGQGKTQYF,TGTGCCAGCAGCTCGGGACAGGGGAAGACCCAGTACTTC
-,TRBJ1-4,-,TRBV4-1,CASSPAWITNEKLFF,TGCGCCAGCAGCCCCGCCTGGATAACTAATGAAAAACTGTTTTTT
-,TRBJ1-1,-,TRBV11-2,CASSLVGPNTEAFF,TGTGCCAGCAGCTTAGTGGGACCGAACACTGAAGCTTTCTTT
once,TRBJ2-2,TRBD1,TRBV2,CASQKGQGNTGELFF,TGTGCCAGCCAAAAAGGACAGGGAAACACCGGGGAGCTGTTTTTT
-,TRBJ2-3,-,TRBV6-5,CASSRDPATDTQYF,TGTGCCAGCAGCCGGGACCCTGCCACAGATACGCAGTATTTT
-,TRBJ1-2,-,TRBV19,CASRDQGTNYGYTF,TGTGCCAGTAGGGATCAGGGGACTAACTATGGCTACACCTTC
once,TRBJ1-1,TRBD1,TRBV5-1,CASSLVAGGVSEAFF,TGCGCCAGCAGCTTGGTAGCAGGGGGCGTTTCTGAAGCTTTCTTT
-,TRBJ1-3,-,TRBV7-9,CASSFTGNSGNTIYF,TGTGCCAGCAGCTTTACAGGGAACTCTGGAAACACCATATATTTT
-,TRBJ2-7,TRBD2,TRBV11-2,CASSLLAATYEQYF,TGTGCCAGCAGCTTACTAGCGGCGACATACGAGCAGTACTTC
-,TRBJ2-7,-,TRBV9,CASSPAGGTVTYEQYF,TGTGCCAGCAGCCCCGCAGGGGGGACAGTGACCTACGAGCAGTACTTC
-,TRBJ2-2,TRBD2,TRBV9,CASSVLAGGYTGELFF,TGTGCCAGCAGCGTACTAGCGGGGGGATACACCGGGGAGCTGTTTTTT
-,TRBJ2-7,-,TRBV5-4,CASSLSGDEQYF,TGTGCCAGCAGCTTGAGTGGAGACGAGCAGTACTTC
-,TRBJ2-5,-,TRBV5-4,CASSLAVGTAAQETQYF,TGTGCCAGCAGCTTGGCGGTGGGGACTGCCGCCCAAGAGACCCAGTACTTC
-,TRBJ2-3,-,TRBV6-5,CASSSHGGKGTDTQYF,TGTGCCAGCAGTTCACATGGGGGAAAAGGCACAGATACGCAGTATTTT
-,TRBJ2-5,-,TRBV11-2,CASSSIWGAGETQYF,TGTGCCAGCAGCTCCATTTGGGGGGCTGGAGAGACCCAGTACTTC
-,TRBJ2-2,TRBD1,TRBV3-1/TRBV3-2,CASQGQWTGELFF,TGTGCCAGCCAGGGACAGTGGACCGGGGAGCTGTTTTTT
-,TRBJ1-5,TRBD1,TRBV4-3,CASSQDTRGNQPQHF,TGCGCCAGCAGCCAAGATACCAGGGGGAATCAGCCCCAGCATTTT
once,TRBJ1-1,-,TRBV7-8,CASSLARVDLNTEAFF,TGTGCCAGCAGCTTAGCGCGTGTAGACCTGAACACTGAAGCTTTCTTT
-,TRBJ2-7,-,TRBV6-5,CASSTIYEQYF,TGTGCCAGCAGCACTATCTACGAGCAGTACTTC
-,TRBJ1-6,-,TRBV27,CASSLLVVRGYNSPLHF,TGTGCCAGCAGTTTACTTGTTGTCAGGGGATATAATTCACCCCTCCACTTT
-,TRBJ1-1,-,TRBV5-1,CASSLGGDTEAFF,TGCGCCAGCAGCTTGGGAGGGGACACTGAAGCTTTCTTT
-,TRBJ1-4,-,TRBV28,CASSATRQATNEKLFF,TGTGCCAGCAGTGCTACCCGACAGGCAACTAATGAAAAACTGTTTTTT
-,TRBJ1-1,-,TRBV19,CASSIGSPMNTEAFF,TGTGCCAGTAGTATAGGTTCGCCCATGAACACTGAAGCTTTCTTT
-,TRBJ1-4,TRBD1,TRBV11-2,CASSGTVNEKLFF,TGTGCCAGCAGCGGGACAGTTAATGAAAAACTGTTTTTT
-,TRBJ1-2,-,TRBV5-4,CASSTYSPKVYGYTF,TGTGCCAGCAGCACTTACAGTCCTAAGGTCTATGGCTACACCTTC
-,TRBJ2-7,-,TRBV2,CASYVSVEAYEQYF,TGTGCCAGCTACGTATCTGTGGAGGCCTACGAGCAGTACTTC
-,TRBJ1-3,-,TRBV28,CATQWGAGNTIYF,TGTGCCACCCAGTGGGGGGCTGGAAACACCATATATTTT
few,TRBJ1-5,-,TRBV19,CASSIGQLYSNQPQHF,TGTGCCAGTAGTATAGGACAGCTTTATAGCAATCAGCCCCAGCATTTT
-,TRBJ2-7,-,TRBV3-1/TRBV3-2,CASSPAFSSGYEQYF,TGTGCCAGCAGCCCGGCCTTTTCAAGCGGCTACGAGCAGTACTTC
-,TRBJ2-7,TRBD2,TRBV4-1,CASSQDLKRGLYEQYF,TGCGCCAGCAGCCAAGATTTGAAGCGGGGGCTGTACGAGCAGTACTTC
-,TRBJ2-3,-,TRBV30,CAWGGLTDTQYF,TGTGCCTGGGGGGGCCTCACAGATACGCAGTATTTT
-,TRBJ1-1,TRBD1,TRBV9,CASSVRQGVNTEAFF,TGTGCCAGCAGCGTAAGACAGGGGGTAAACACTGAAGCTTTCTTT
-,TRBJ1-1,-,TRBV7-9,CASSEKGPEAFF,TGTGCCAGCTCGGAGAAGGGCCCTGAAGCTTTCTTT
-,TRBJ2-3,TRBD1,TRBV5-1,CASSSGQGGMDTQYF,TGCGCCAGCAGCTCGGGACAGGGTGGTATGGATACGCAGTATTTT
-,TRBJ2-1,TRBD2,TRBV5-1,CASSETSGARPGNEQFF,TGCGCCAGCAGCGAAACTAGCGGGGCGCGTCCTGGCAATGAGCAGTTCTTC
-,TRBJ1-5,-,TRBV3-1/TRBV3-2,CASSHSGTGNQPQHF,TGTGCCAGCAGCCATTCCGGGACTGGCAATCAGCCCCAGCATTTT
-,TRBJ2-7,-,TRBV12-3/TRBV12-4,CASSLITPREQYF,TGTGCCAGCAGTCTGATTACCCCTCGGGAGCAGTACTTC
-,TRBJ2-3,-,TRBV27,CASSSTDTQYF,TGTGCCAGCAGTTCCACAGATACGCAGTATTTT
-,TRBJ2-2,TRBD1,TRBV18,CASSGTGSSGELFF,TGTGCCAGTTCGGGGACAGGTTCCTCTGGGGAGCTGTTTTTT
-,TRBJ2-2,TRBD2,TRBV5-4,CASSLVRLAGEAGELFF,TGTGCCAGCAGCTTGGTTCGGCTAGCGGGGGAAGCCGGGGAGCTGTTTTTT
-,TRBJ1-3,-,TRBV11-2,CASSAASSGNTIYF,TGTGCCAGCAGCGCCGCCAGCTCTGGAAACACCATATATTTT
-,TRBJ2-5,TRBD1,TRBV7-6,CASRRQGAETQYF,TGTGCCAGCAGACGACAGGGAGCAGAGACCCAGTACTTC
-,TRBJ1-5,-,TRBV28,CASVERAPRGQPQHF,TGTGCCAGCGTTGAGAGAGCCCCCAGAGGTCAGCCCCAGCATTTT
once,TRBJ1-2,-,TRBV7-6,CASAAVFGAFYGYTF,TGTGCCAGCGCGGCGGTCTTCGGGGCTTTCTATGGCTACACCTTC
-,TRBJ2-1,TRBD1,TRBV6-5,CASSTPGQGRNEQFF,TGTGCCAGCAGTACACCGGGACAGGGTAGGAATGAGCAGTTCTTC
few,TRBJ2-1,-,TRBV6-2/TRBV6-3,CASSSPTGSYNEQFF,TGTGCCAGCAGCTCACCCACGGGCTCCTACAATGAGCAGTTCTTC
-,TRBJ2-5,-,TRBV12-3/TRBV12-4,CASRTGLEETQYF,TGTGCCAGCAGAACCGGGTTGGAGGAGACCCAGTACTTC
-,TRBJ2-2,-,TRBV11-2,CASSEAQKKNTGELFF,TGTGCCAGCAGCGAGGCCCAGAAGAAGAACACCGGGGAGCTGTTTTTT
-,TRBJ2-1,-,TRBV7-2,CASSLQAPPPFF,TGTGCCAGCAGCTTACAGGCCCCACCGCCGTTCTTC